Shown below are 20 T cell receptor beta chains from a single sample sequenced in a study of glioma-infiltrating T cells after dendritic cell vaccination. The assay was immunoSEQ multiplex PCR, and TCRdb's table has in-frame clones only and misses some. This sample yields 91,000 or so clones, of which 80% are seen a single time; 5.4% belongs to the top ten. Time point in this sample: after dendritic cell vaccination, including at tumor progression/relapse. The sample consisted of blood, taken after dendritic cell vaccination. These receptors all stem from a human donor with glioblastoma.

The chain recombines TRBV11-2 with TRBJ2-2; D possibly corresponds to TRBD2 (5 bases). The V and J ends lost 1 base and 5 bases respectively, with 14 bases between them. There are 16 residues in the CDR3. Looked up from germline, CDR1 is SGHAT and CDR2 is FQNNGV. For the CDR3, the DNA is TGTGCCAGCAGCTTAGTGGAGGCCCCGAGGACCGGGGAGCTGTTTTTT. This translates into CASSLVEAPRTGELFF.

This chain connects TRBV7-9 to TRBJ2-2, with TRBD2 as a possible D gene (6 bases). Trimming left V 5 bases short and J 1 base short, with 17 bases between. Per the germline V gene, CDR1 is SEHNR and CDR2 is FQNEAQ (reference sequence). The CDR3 is made up of 17 amino acids. The CDR3 DNA reads TGTGCCAGCAGCCCCTCCGGAGGAGCGGGGAACACCGGGGAGCTGTTTTTT. It encodes CASSPSGGAGNTGELFF.

V is TRBV28 and J is TRBJ1-3, with a possible D match to TRBD1 (6 bases). Germline lookup yields CDR1 MDHEN and CDR2 SYDVKM. The length of the CDR3 is 15 residues. Trimming took 1 base from V and 4 from J, leaving 11 bases between them. This chain's CDR3 is CASSLYRAAGNTIYF. The CDR3 bases are TGTGCCAGCAGTTTATACAGGGCAGCCGGAAACACCATATATTTT.

This rearrangement joins TRBV29-1 to TRBJ1-1; TRBD1 is a possible D gene (5 bases). V was shortened by 4 bases and J by 1 base, with 10 bases between the two germline ends. In germline, CDR1 is SQVTM, CDR2 ANQGSEA. The CDR3 is made up of 13 amino acids. The CDR3 loop reads CSVADRTNTEAFF. CDR3 in DNA: TGCAGCGTTGCCGACAGAACGAACACTGAAGCTTTCTTT.

For the CDR3, the DNA is TGTGCCAGCAGTTTATCGCGACAGGGCGAAAAACTGTTTTTT. Translated, it gives CASSLSRQGEKLFF. The rearrangement links TRBV27 to TRBJ1-4, with 7 bases matching TRBD1. V shed 0 bases and J 8 bases; nucleotides not matched to a gene: 3. CDR1 MNHEY and CDR2 SMNVEV come from the germline V gene (reference sequence). This CDR3 spans 14 amino acids.

The V gene is TRBV5-1, the J gene TRBJ2-2, with 9 bases fitting TRBD2. This CDR3 has 13 residues. After removal of 7 bases from V and 7 bases from J, the junction contained 5 bases not matched to a gene. CDR1 is SGHRS and CDR2 is YFSETQ in the germline V gene. This CDR3 is CASRKREDGELFF. The CDR3 nucleotides read TGCGCCAGCCGAAAGCGGGAGGACGGGGAGCTGTTTTTT.

The rearrangement uses TRBV27 and TRBJ1-1, with D tentatively TRBD1 (5 bases). Trimming took 11 bases from V and 4 from J, leaving 17 bases between them. The CDR3 length is 13 residues. Germline V gene lookup returns CDR1 MNHEY and CDR2 SMNVEV (reference sequence). CDR3 residues: CASSSGGPTEAFF. The CDR3 DNA is TGTGCCTCGAGCTCGGGGGGACCCACTGAAGCTTTCTTT.

This clone was observed a single time. The chain combines TRBV9 with TRBJ1-3; 7 bases are a match to TRBD1. V lost 4 bases and J lost 4; bases outside the gene matches: 5. The germline V gene has CDR1 SGDLS and CDR2 YYNGEE. This CDR3 has 14 amino acids. Written as DNA, the CDR3 is TGTGCCAGCAGCCCGCGACAGGGCGGAAACACCATATATTTT. Its protein product is CASSPRQGGNTIYF.

The V gene is TRBV28, the J gene TRBJ1-5, with D perhaps TRBD1 (5 bases). This CDR3 spans 17 amino acids. With 5 bases removed from V and 6 bases from J, the gap between germline ends came to 23 bases. Per germline, CDR1 MDHEN and CDR2 SYDVKM. CDR3 loop: CASSTPPAGVFLQPQHF. CDR3 DNA sequence: TGTGCCAGCAGTACCCCGCCCGCGGGGGTTTTTCTTCAGCCCCAGCATTTT.

This rearrangement joins TRBV10-2 to TRBJ1-2, with 7 nucleotides matching TRBD1. Germline values: CDR1 WSHSY, CDR2 SAAADI. The CDR3 is made up of 17 amino acids. J gave up 5 bases and V 5 bases, and 17 bases lay outside the gene matches. The CDR3 protein is CASSNSNRGRVSYGYTF. The CDR3 DNA is TGCGCCAGCAGTAATTCAAACAGGGGAAGGGTTTCGTATGGCTACACCTTC.

The sample holds many counts of this clone. The chain combines TRBV6-5 with TRBJ1-2, with 7 bases fitting TRBD1. This CDR3 comprises 16 residues. From germline, CDR1 is MNHEY and CDR2 SVGAGI. Germline trimming cut 3 bases from V and 4 bases from J; bases unmatched to any gene: 11. The CDR3 DNA reads TGTGCCAGCAGTTATTCGACAGGGCCAGGGGCCTATGGCTACACCTTC. Encoded protein: CASSYSTGPGAYGYTF.

This clone appeared once. Here the CDR3 DNA reads TGTGCCATCAGTGAAGGTGGGGGGGGTTTCTCGGAGACCCAGTACTTC. It yields the protein CAISEGGGGFSETQYF. The V and J genes are TRBV10-3 and TRBJ2-5; 7 bases line up with TRBD2. The CDR3 extends over 16 amino acids. The V gene's germline CDR1 is ENHRY and CDR2 SYGVKD. After removal of 3 bases from V and 5 bases from J, the junction contained 12 bases not matched to a gene.

CDR3 DNA sequence: TGTGCCACTTGGGGCAGGGGAAATGAAAAACTGTTTTTT. It encodes CATWGRGNEKLFF. This sequence joins TRBV19 and TRBJ1-4, with D maybe TRBD1 (6 bases). With 10 bases removed from V and 5 bases from J, the gap between germline ends came to 14 bases. Germline CDR1 is LNHDA and CDR2 is SQIVND (reference sequence). The CDR3 contains 13 residues. The whole variable domain, remainder taken from reference TRBV19 and TRBJ1-4, is DGGITQSPKYLFRKEGQNVTLSCEQNLNHDAMYWYRQDPGQGLRLIYYSQIVNDFQKGDIAEGYSVSREKKESFPLTVTSAQKNPTAFYLCATWGRGNEKLFFGSGTQLSVL.

The chain carries TRBV4-2 and TRBJ2-3; 8 nucleotides agree with TRBD2. This CDR3 has 14 amino acids. Losses at the gene ends were 6 bases for V and 1 base for J; bases not matched to a gene: 3. Per germline, CDR1 LGHNA and CDR2 YNFKEQ. CDR3 DNA: TGTGCCAGCAGACCGACTAGCGGCACAGATACGCAGTATTTT. Its protein product is CASRPTSGTDTQYF.

The chain couples TRBV21-1 to TRBJ2-3; the table's D call, TRBD1, was not checked against the DNA. TRBV21-1 is marked as a pseudogene. There are 16 residues in the CDR3. CDR3 DNA: TGTGCCAGCAGCAAACGTCAGGGAATCTTGGCAGATACGCAGTATTTT. Translation: CASSKRQGILADTQYF.

The CDR3 protein is CASSLRTGGLRPQHF. DNA of the CDR3: TGTGCCAGCTCTCTTCGGACAGGAGGGTTAAGGCCCCAGCATTTT. This chain joins TRBV28 and TRBJ1-5; TRBD1 agrees at 7 bases. This CDR3 contains 15 residues. The germline V gene encodes CDR1 MDHEN and CDR2 SYDVKM. V lost 8 bases and J lost 9; bases outside the gene matches: 16. Combining the CDR3 with reference TRBV28 and TRBJ1-5 gives the whole variable domain DVKVTQSSRYLVKRTGEKVFLECVQDMDHENMFWYRQDPGLGLRLIYFSYDVKMKEKGDIPEGYSVSREKKERFSLILESASTNQTSMYLCASSLRTGGLRPQHFGDGTRLSIL.

The chain couples TRBV6-5 to TRBJ1-3; D not resolved. Germline lookup yields CDR1 MNHEY and CDR2 SVGAGI. Trimming stripped 3 bases from V and 0 bases from J, with 3 bases between. The length of the CDR3 is 13 residues. Here the CDR3 DNA reads TGTGCCAGCAGTTATCGCTCTGGAAACACCATATATTTT. This codes for CASSYRSGNTIYF.

The rearrangement uses TRBV30 and TRBJ2-5; 8 nucleotides match TRBD2. V shed 4 bases and J 4 bases; nucleotides not matched to a gene: 5. The CDR3 is 13 amino acids. Per germline, CDR1 GTSNPN and CDR2 SVGIG (reference sequence). CDR3 region: CAWTRTSRETQYF. CDR3 sequence (DNA): TGTGCCTGGACCAGGACTAGCAGAGAGACCCAGTACTTC.

The rearrangement joins TRBV19 to TRBJ1-5; 9 bases line up with TRBD1. The V gene end was trimmed by 3 bases and the J gene end by 6 bases; junction bases not matched to a gene: 6. The CDR3 is made up of 15 amino acids. Germline CDR1 LNHDA, CDR2 SQIVND (reference sequence). The CDR3 bases are TGTGCCAGTAGTATTAGGACAGGGGTGTTTCAGCCCCAGCATTTT. Protein sequence: CASSIRTGVFQPQHF.

The genes are TRBV9 and TRBJ1-1, with unresolved D. The germline V gene encodes CDR1 SGDLS and CDR2 YYNGEE. V lost 4 bases to trimming and J lost 1 base, with 11 bases between them. This CDR3 contains 14 residues. The CDR3 here is CASSPHPRNTEAFF. The CDR3 bases are TGTGCCAGCAGCCCACACCCCCGGAACACTGAAGCTTTCTTT.